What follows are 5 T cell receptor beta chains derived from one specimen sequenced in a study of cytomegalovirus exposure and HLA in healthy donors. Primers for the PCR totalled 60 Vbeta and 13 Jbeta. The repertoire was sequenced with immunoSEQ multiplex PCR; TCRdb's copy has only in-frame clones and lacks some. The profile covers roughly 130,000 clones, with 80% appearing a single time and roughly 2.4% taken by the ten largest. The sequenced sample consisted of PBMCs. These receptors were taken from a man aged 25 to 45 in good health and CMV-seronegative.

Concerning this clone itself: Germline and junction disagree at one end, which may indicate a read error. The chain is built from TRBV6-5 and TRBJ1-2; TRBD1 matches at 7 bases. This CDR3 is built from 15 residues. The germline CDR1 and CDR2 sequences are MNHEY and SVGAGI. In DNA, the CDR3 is TGTGCCAGCAGCCCATCCGGGACAGCAATCTATGGCTACCCCTTC. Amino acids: CASSPSGTAIYGYPF.

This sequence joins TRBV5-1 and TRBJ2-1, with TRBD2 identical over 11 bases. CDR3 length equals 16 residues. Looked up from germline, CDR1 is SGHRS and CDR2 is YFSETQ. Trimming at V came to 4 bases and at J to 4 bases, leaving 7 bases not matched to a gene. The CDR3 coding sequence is TGCGCCAGCAGCCCGGGACTAGCGGCAGCTTACAATGAGCAGTTCTTC. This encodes CASSPGLAAAYNEQFF.

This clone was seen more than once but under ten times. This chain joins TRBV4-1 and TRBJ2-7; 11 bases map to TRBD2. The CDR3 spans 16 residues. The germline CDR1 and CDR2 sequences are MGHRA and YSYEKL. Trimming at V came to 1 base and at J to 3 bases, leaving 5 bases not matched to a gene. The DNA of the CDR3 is TGCGCCAGCAGCCAAGTGCTAGCGGGAGGTGGCTACGAGCAGTACTTC. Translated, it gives CASSQVLAGGGYEQYF.

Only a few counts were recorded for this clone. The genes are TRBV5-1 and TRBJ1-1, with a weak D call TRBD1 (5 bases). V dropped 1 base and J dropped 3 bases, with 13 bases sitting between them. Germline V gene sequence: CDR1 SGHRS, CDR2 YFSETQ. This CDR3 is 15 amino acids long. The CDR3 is CASSLWVGLDTEAFF. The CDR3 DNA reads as TGCGCCAGCAGCTTGTGGGTGGGGCTGGACACTGAAGCTTTCTTT.

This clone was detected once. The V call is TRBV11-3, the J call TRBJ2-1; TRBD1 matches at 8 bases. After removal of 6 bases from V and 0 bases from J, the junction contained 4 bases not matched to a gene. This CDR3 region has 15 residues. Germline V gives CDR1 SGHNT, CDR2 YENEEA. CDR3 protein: CASSPTGGSYNEQFF. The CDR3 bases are TGTGCCAGCAGTCCTACAGGGGGCTCCTACAATGAGCAGTTCTTC.